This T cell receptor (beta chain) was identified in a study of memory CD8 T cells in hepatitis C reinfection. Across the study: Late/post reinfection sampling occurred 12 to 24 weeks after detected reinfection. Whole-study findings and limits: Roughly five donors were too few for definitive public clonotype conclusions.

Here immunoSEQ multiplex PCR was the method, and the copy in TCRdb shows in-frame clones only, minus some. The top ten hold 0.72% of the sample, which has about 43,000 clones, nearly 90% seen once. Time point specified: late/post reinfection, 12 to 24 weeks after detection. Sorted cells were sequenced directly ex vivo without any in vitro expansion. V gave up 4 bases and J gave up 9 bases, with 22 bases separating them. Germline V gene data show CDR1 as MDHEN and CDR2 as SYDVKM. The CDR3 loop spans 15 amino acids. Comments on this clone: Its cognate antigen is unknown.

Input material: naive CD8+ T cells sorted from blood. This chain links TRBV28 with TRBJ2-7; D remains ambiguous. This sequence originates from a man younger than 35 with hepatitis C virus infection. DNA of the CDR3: TGTGCCAGCAGTTCCGTGGCAGGTTCTTGGGTAGGGCAGTACTTC. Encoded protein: CASSSVAGSWVGQYF.